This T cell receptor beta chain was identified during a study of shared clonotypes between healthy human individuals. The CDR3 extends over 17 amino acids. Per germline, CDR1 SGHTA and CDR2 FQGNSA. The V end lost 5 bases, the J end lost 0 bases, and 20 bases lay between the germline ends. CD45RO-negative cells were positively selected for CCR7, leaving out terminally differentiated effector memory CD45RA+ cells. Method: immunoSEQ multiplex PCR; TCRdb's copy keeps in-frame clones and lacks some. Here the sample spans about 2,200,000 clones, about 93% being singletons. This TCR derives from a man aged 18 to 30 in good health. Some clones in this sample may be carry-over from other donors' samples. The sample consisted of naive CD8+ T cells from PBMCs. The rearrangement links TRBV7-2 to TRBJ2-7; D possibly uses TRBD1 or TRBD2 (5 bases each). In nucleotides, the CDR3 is TGTGCCAGCAGCCTACCCGCCGGGGACCGAAGCTCCTACGAGCAGTACTTC. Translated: CASSLPAGDRSSYEQYF.